Sequencing of this T cell receptor (beta chain) was carried out in a study of cytomegalovirus exposure and HLA in healthy donors. Worth noting for this clone: Its antigen is unknown.

General study points: At a 0.05 false discovery rate, a later analysis found approximately 17,000 TCR beta sequences to be associated with HLA alleles. V- and J-gene trimming in TCR beta was tied to a missense DCLRE1C variant by an analysis performed later. It emerged from a later analysis that several of the most significant clusters appeared to be linked to common viral pathogens. Available immune exposure information was restricted to CMV serostatus only.

PCR involved 60 Vbeta and 13 Jbeta primers. Repertoires were generated with immunoSEQ multiplex PCR, while TCRdb's copy carries only in-frame clones and drops some. The sample records 150,000 to 200,000 clones, roughly 82% being singletons. V was clipped by 0 bases and J by 4 bases; unmatched bases: 4. This CDR3 is 15 amino acids long. Germline V lookup: CDR1 LGHNA, CDR2 YNFKEQ. The receptor was isolated from a girl under 18 in good health and CMV-seropositive. The rearrangement joins TRBV4-2 to TRBJ2-3; TRBD2 agrees at 7 bases. Sample: PBMCs. CDR3: CASSQEGRESDTQYF. The CDR3 region has the DNA TGTGCCAGCAGCCAAGAGGGGCGGGAGTCAGATACGCAGTATTTT.